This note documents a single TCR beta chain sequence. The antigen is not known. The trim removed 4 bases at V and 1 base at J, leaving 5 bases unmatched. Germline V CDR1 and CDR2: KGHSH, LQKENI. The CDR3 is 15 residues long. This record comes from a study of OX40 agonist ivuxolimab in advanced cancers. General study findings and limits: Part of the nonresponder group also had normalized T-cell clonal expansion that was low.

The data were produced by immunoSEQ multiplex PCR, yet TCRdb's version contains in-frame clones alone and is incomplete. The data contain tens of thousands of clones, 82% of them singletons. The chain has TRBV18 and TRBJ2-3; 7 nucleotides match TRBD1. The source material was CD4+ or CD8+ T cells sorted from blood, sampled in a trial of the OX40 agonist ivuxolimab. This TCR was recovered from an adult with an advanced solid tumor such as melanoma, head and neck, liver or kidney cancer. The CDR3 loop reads CASSRRDSRTDTQYF. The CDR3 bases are TGTGCCAGCTCACGACGGGACAGCCGCACAGATACGCAGTATTTT.